Listed below are T cell receptor beta chains from one sample, sequenced in a study of shared clonotypes between healthy human individuals. The data were produced by immunoSEQ multiplex PCR, yet TCRdb's version contains in-frame clones alone and is incomplete. The sample lists about 2.3 million clones, 85% to 95% occurring once. Sequences were obtained from naive CD4+ T cells from PBMCs. The receptors originated from a man aged 18 to 35 in good health. Some clones in this sample may be carry-over from other donors' samples. CDR3s leave out the opening cysteine and the closing phenylalanine or tryptophan. A D gene is named only where the DNA matches it firmly.

v_call d_call cdr3_aa
TRBV27 TRBD2 ASSTRGLAGAYNEQF
TRBV6-4 . ASSDSRGGTDTQY
TRBV7-9 . ASSFRGPDTQY
TRBV9 TRBD1 ASSSTGGKSGNTIY
TRBV6-1 TRBD1 ASSEAGTGFWNTEAF
TRBV28 . ASSGGKVNTEAF
TRBV7-9 TRBD1 ASSSRTGRETQY
TRBV6-1 TRBD2 ASSVREGTDTQY
TRBV7-9 TRBD1 ASSLMGDREYEKLF
TRBV5-1 TRBD2 ASSPVAGGSGNEQF
TRBV9 TRBD2 ASSGGLAGVYEQF
TRBV15 TRBD2 ATSGLVDEQF
TRBV9 . ASKGNTEAF
TRBV19 . ASSRGTYNEQF
TRBV7-9 TRBD1 ASSLNRGTDYGYT
TRBV18 TRBD1 ASSPGTGGNQPQH
TRBV28 . ASSLVHETQY